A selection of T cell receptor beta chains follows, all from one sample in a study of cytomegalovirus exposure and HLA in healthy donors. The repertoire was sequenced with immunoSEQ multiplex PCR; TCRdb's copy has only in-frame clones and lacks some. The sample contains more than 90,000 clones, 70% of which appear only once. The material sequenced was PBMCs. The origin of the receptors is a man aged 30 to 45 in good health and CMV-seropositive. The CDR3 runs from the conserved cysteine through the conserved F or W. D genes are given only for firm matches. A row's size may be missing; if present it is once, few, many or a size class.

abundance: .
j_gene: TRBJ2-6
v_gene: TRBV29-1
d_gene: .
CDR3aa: CSVGGGAGGANVLTF
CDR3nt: TGCAGCGTAGGGGGGGGCGCTGGTGGGGCCAACGTCCTGACTTTC

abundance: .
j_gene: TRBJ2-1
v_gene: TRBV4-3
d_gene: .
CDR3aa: CASSQDSYSGLVEQFF
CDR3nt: TGCGCCAGCAGCCAAGATAGTTATAGCGGACTGGTTGAGCAGTTCTTC

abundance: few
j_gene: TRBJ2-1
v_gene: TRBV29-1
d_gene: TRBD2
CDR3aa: CSVGGSSYNEQFF
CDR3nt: TGCAGCGTCGGGGGGAGCTCCTACAATGAGCAGTTCTTC

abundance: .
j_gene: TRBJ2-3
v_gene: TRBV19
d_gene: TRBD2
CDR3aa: CASGASGTYTQYF
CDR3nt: TGTGCCAGTGGCGCTAGCGGGACATATACGCAGTATTTT

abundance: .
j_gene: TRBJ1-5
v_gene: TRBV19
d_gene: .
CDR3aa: CASSIVQVVNQPQHF
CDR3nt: TGTGCCAGTAGTATAGTCCAGGTAGTTAATCAGCCCCAGCATTTT

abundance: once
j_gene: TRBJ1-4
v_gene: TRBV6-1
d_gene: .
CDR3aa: CASSGGGTNEKLFF
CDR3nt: TGTGCCAGCAGTGGCGGTGGAACTAATGAAAAACTGTTTTTT

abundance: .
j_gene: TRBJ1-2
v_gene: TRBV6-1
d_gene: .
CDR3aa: CASRTGYYGYTF
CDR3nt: TGTGCCAGCAGAACAGGGTACTATGGCTACACCTTC

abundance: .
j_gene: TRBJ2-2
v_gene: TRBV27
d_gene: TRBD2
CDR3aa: CASSERGRDGGGELFF
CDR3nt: TGTGCCAGCAGTGAGCGGGGGAGGGATGGGGGCGGGGAGCTGTTTTTT

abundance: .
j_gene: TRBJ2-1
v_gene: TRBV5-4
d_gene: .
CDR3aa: CASSRSSLESEQFF
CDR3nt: TGTGCCAGCAGTCGTTCTAGTCTAGAAAGTGAGCAGTTCTTC

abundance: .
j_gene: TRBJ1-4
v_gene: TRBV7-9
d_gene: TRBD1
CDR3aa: CASSQGQGGEKLFF
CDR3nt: TGTGCCAGCAGCCAGGGACAGGGAGGTGAAAAACTGTTTTTT

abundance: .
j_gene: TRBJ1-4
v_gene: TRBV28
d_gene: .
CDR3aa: CASLTGPNEKLFF
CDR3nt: TGTGCCAGTCTCACAGGGCCCAATGAAAAACTGTTTTTT

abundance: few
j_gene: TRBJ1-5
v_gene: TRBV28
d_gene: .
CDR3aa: CASSSGFVQPQHF
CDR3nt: TGTGCCAGCAGTTCAGGGTTCGTGCAGCCCCAGCATTTT

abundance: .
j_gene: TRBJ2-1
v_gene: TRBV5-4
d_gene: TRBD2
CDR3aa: CASSLEREGNEQFF
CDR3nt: TGTGCCAGCAGCTTGGAACGGGAGGGGAATGAGCAGTTCTTC

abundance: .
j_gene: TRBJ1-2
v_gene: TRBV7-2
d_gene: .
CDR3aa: CASSPSGGNYGYTF
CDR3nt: TGTGCCAGCAGCCCGTCCGGGGGTAACTACGGCTACACCTTC

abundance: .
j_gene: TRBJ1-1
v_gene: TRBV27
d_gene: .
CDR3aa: CASSLSSSRGTEAFF
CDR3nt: TGTGCCAGCAGTTTATCCTCATCTAGGGGCACTGAAGCTTTCTTT

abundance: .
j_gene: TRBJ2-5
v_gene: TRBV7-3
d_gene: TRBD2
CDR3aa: CASSWAGREETQYF
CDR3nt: TGTGCCAGCAGCTGGGCAGGGAGGGAAGAGACCCAGTACTTC

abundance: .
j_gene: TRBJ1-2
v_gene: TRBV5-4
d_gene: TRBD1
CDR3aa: CASSSPFDLDRPYGYTF
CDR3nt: TGTGCCAGCAGCTCCCCTTTCGACTTGGACAGGCCCTATGGCTACACCTTC

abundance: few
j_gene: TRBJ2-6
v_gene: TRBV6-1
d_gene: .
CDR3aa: CASSEQGLAGANVLTF
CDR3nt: TGTGCCAGCAGCGAACAGGGTCTAGCTGGGGCCAACGTCCTGACTTTC

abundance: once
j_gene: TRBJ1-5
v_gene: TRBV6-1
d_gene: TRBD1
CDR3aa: CASSDGQGTYSNQPQHF
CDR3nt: TGTGCCAGCAGTGACGGACAGGGAACGTATAGCAATCAGCCCCAGCATTTT

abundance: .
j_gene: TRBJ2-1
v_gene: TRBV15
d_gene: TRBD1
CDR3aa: CATSRGQYNEQFF
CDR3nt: TGTGCCACCAGCAGGGGACAGTACAATGAGCAGTTCTTC

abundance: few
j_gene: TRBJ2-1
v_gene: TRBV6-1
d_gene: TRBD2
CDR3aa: CASSEAGTSGANEQFF
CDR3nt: TGTGCCAGCAGTGAAGCGGGAACTAGCGGGGCCAATGAGCAGTTCTTC

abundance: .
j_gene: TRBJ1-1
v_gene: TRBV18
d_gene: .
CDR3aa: CASSPASRGEAFF
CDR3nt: TGTGCCAGCTCACCAGCGTCCAGAGGGGAAGCTTTCTTT

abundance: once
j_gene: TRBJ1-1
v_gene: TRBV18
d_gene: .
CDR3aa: CASSPNFGGSGVLDTEAFF
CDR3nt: TGTGCCAGCTCACCTAATTTCGGAGGTTCGGGGGTATTGGACACTGAAGCTTTCTTT

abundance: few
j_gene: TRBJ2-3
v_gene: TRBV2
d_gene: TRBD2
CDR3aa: CAIRRTSGGRDTQYF
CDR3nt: TGTGCCATCCGGCGGACTAGCGGGGGCCGAGATACGCAGTATTTT

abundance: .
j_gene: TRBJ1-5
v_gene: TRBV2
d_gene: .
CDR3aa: CASSHKNGERLFYQHF
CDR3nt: TGTGCCAGCAGTCACAAGAACGGAGAAAGACTCTTCTACCAGCATTTT

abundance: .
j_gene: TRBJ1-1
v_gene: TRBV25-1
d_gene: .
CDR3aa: CASSGDTNTEAFF
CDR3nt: TGTGCCAGCAGTGGGGACACGAACACTGAAGCTTTCTTT

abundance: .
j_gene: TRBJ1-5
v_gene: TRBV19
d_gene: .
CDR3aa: CASSIRQGSNQPQHF
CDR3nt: TGTGCCAGTAGTATACGGCAGGGGAGCAATCAGCCCCAGCATTTT